This T cell receptor beta chain was identified during a study of OX40 agonist ivuxolimab in advanced cancers. Overall study context: With ivuxolimab, an agonistic anti-OX40 (CD134) antibody, patients were treated.

The data were produced by immunoSEQ multiplex PCR, yet TCRdb's version contains in-frame clones alone and is incomplete. The table records fewer than 90,000 clones, approximately 86% of them present only once. With 7 bases clipped from V and 7 bases from J, the junction kept 13 bases outside the gene matches. The length of the CDR3 is 15 residues. Germline CDR1 is LNHDA and CDR2 is SQIVND (reference sequence). This chain joins TRBV19 and TRBJ1-5; TRBD1 matches 7 bases. The specimen was CD4+ or CD8+ T cells sorted from blood, collected in a trial of the OX40 agonist ivuxolimab. The TCR sequence derives from an adult with an advanced solid tumor such as melanoma, head and neck, liver or kidney cancer. The DNA of the CDR3 is TGTGCCAGTATAAAGGGGGCCTCCTCGAGCCAGCCCCAGCATTTT. Its protein is CASIKGASSSQPQHF.